This TCR beta chain was sequenced in a study of OX40 agonist ivuxolimab in advanced cancers. Study results and limitations: Among some nonresponders, normalized T-cell clonal expansion was also low. At 0.1 to 3.0 mg/kg and by week 6, CD4+ and CD8+ T cells in the blood had expanded clonally.

The V gene lost 7 bases and the J gene lost 3 bases, with 10 bases spanning the gap. The CDR3 loop spans 13 amino acids. CDR1 and CDR2 from the germline V gene are SNHLY and FYNNEI. This clone was seen once. Its antigen is as yet unknown. Patients were ruled out by autoimmune disease history or systemic immunosuppression. This table comes from immunoSEQ multiplex PCR, and its TCRdb copy is limited to in-frame clones, with some not included. The repertoire has around 62,000 clones, roughly nine tenths of them found once; the top ten carry 0.3% to 0.35%. The receptor was derived from an adult with an advanced solid tumor such as melanoma, head and neck, liver or kidney cancer. This specimen consisted of CD4+ or CD8+ T cells sorted from blood, obtained in a trial of the OX40 agonist ivuxolimab. V usage is TRBV2 and J usage is TRBJ1-5, with D hard to call. Written as DNA, the CDR3 is TGTGCCAGCACTGCGGAAAACAATCAGCCCCAGCATTTT. Its protein is CASTAENNQPQHF. Based on the CDR3 plus reference TRBV2 and TRBJ1-5, the full variable domain is EPEVTQTPSHQVTQMGQEVILRCVPISNHLYFYWYRQILGQKVEFLVSFYNNEISEKSEIFDDQFSVERPDGSNFTLKIRSTKLEDSAMYFCASTAENNQPQHFGDGTRLSIL.